This TCR beta chain was sequenced for a study of metastatic and nonmetastatic thyroid tumors. Study information: Comparison of repertoires was carried out across blood and tumor or nodule tissue from malignant and benign thyroid patients. Findings of the study overall: Reportedly, malignant thyroid tumors had significantly higher TCR beta diversity than benign nodules, in blood and tumor.

All patients were untreated before thyroid surgery. A remark on this clone: Antigen unknown.

There are 15 residues in the CDR3. V shed 8 bases, J shed 5 bases, and the junction held 12 bases outside the gene matches. Germline V gene lookup returns CDR1 MDHEN and CDR2 SYDVKM. As originally analysed: A classifier for distant metastasis in papillary thyroid cancer was constructed using CDR3 differences observed across clinicopathological groups. MiXCR reprocessed the PCR reads for TCRdb. TCRdb assigned the V and J calls; the authors' analysis was not used. The sample lists approximately 42,000 clones, around 24% occurring once. Sequencing was done on a sample of tumor tissue. The source is a female donor with papillary thyroid cancer or a benign thyroid nodule (not recorded which). Some clones in this sample may be carry-over from other donors' samples. This chain uses TRBV28 with TRBJ2-5, with 9 bases that match TRBD2. As DNA, the CDR3 is TGTGCCAGCTGTATCAACGTTGCGGGAGGGGAGACCCAGTACTTC. Protein sequence: CASCINVAGGETQYF.